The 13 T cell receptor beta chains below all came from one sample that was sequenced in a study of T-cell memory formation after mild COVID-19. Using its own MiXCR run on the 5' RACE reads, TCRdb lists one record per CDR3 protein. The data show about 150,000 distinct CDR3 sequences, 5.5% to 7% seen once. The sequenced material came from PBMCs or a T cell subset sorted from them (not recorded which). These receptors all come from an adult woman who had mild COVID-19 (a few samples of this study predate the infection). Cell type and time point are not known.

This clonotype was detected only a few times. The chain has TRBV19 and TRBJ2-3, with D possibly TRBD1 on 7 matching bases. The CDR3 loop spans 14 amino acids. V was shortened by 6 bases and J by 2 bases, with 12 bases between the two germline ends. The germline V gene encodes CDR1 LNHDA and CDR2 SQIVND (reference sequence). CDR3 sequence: CASRRGQTTDTQYF. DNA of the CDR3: TGTGCCAGTAGGCGGGGACAGACCACAGATACGCAGTATTTT.

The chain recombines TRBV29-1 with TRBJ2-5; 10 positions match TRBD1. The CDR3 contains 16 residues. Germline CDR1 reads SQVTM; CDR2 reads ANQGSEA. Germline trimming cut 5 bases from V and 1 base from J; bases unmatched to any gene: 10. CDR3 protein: CSVRKPDRGRQETQYF. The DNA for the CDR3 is TGCAGCGTTCGGAAACCCGACAGGGGGCGCCAAGAGACCCAGTACTTC.

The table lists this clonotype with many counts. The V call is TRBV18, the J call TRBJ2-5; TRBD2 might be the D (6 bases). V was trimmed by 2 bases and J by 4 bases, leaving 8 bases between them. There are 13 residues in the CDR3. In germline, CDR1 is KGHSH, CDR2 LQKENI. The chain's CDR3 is CASSPNSGETQYF. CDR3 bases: TGTGCCAGCTCACCAAATAGCGGAGAGACCCAGTACTTC.

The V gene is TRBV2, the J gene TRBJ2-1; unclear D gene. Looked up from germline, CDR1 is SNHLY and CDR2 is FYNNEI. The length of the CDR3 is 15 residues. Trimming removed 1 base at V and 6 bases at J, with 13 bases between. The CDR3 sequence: CASSEGQLRTNEQFF. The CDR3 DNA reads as TGTGCCAGCAGTGAAGGACAACTCCGGACCAATGAGCAGTTCTTC. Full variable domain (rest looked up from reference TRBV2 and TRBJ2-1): EPEVTQTPSHQVTQMGQEVILRCVPISNHLYFYWYRQILGQKVEFLVSFYNNEISEKSEIFDDQFSVERPDGSNFTLKIRSTKLEDSAMYFCASSEGQLRTNEQFFGPGTRLTVL.

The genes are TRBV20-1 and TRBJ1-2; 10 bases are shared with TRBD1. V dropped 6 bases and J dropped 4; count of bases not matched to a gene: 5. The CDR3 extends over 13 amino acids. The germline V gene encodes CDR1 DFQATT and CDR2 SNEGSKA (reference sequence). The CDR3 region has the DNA TGCAGTGCACCGGGACAGGGGCGCTATGGCTACACCTTC. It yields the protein CSAPGQGRYGYTF.

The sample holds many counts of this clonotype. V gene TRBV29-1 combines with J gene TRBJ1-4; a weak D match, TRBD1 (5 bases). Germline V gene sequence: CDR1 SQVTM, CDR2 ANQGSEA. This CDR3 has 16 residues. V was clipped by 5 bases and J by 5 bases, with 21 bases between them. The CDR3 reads CSVHPPQRGENEKLFF. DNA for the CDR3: TGCAGCGTTCATCCCCCCCAGAGGGGAGAGAATGAAAAACTGTTTTTT.

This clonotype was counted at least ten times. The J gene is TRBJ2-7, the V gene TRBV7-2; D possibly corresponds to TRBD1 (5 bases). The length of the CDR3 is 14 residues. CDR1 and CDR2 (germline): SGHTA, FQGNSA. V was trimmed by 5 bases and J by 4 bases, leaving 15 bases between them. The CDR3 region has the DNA TGTGCCAGCAGCCTCGGGCAGGGTTGGTACGAGCAGTACTTC. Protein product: CASSLGQGWYEQYF. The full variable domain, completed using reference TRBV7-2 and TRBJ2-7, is GAGVSQSPSNKVTEKGKDVELRCDPISGHTALYWYRQSLGQGLEFLIYFQGNSAPDKSGLPSDRFSAERTGGSVSTLTIQRTQQEDSAVYLCASSLGQGWYEQYFGPGTRLTVT.

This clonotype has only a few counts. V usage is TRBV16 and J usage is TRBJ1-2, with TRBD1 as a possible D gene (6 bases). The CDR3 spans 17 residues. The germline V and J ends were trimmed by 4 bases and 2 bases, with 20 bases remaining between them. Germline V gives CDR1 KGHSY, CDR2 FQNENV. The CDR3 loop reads CASSLHRADQRNYGYTF. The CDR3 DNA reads TGTGCCAGCAGCCTTCACAGGGCCGACCAACGCAACTATGGCTACACCTTC.

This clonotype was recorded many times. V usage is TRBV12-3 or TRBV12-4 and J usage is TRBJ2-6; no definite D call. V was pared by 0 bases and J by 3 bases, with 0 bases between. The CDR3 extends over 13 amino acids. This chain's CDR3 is CASSLAGANVLTF. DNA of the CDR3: TGTGCCAGCAGTTTAGCTGGGGCCAACGTCCTGACTTTC.

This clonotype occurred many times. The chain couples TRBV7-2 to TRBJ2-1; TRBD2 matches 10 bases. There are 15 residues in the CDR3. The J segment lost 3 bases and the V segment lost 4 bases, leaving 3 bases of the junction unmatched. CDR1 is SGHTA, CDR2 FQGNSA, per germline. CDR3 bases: TGTGCCAGCAGCTCTAGCGGGGGAGTCTACAATGAGCAGTTCTTC. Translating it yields CASSSSGGVYNEQFF.

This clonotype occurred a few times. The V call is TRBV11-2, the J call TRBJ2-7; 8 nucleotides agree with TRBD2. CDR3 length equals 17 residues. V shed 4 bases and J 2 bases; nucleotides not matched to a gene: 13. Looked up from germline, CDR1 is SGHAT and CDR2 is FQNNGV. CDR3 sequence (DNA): TGTGCCAGCAGCTCGATCGGGAGGGGAGACCTAACCTACGAGCAGTACTTC. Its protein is CASSSIGRGDLTYEQYF.

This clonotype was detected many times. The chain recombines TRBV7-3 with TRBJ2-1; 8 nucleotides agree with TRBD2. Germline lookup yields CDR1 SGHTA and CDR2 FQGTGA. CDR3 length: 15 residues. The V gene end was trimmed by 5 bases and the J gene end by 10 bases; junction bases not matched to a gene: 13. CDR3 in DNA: TGTGCCAGCAGCGCGTGGTCTAGCGGGTGGGGCGAGCAGTTCTTC. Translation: CASSAWSSGWGEQFF.

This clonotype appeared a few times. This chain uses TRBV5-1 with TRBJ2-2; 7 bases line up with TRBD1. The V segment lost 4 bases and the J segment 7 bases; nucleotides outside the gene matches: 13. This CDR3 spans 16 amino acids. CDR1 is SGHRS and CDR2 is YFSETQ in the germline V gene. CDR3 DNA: TGCGCCAGCAGCGCCCGGGACAGCCTTCCGGGCGGGGAGCTGTTTTTT. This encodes CASSARDSLPGGELFF.